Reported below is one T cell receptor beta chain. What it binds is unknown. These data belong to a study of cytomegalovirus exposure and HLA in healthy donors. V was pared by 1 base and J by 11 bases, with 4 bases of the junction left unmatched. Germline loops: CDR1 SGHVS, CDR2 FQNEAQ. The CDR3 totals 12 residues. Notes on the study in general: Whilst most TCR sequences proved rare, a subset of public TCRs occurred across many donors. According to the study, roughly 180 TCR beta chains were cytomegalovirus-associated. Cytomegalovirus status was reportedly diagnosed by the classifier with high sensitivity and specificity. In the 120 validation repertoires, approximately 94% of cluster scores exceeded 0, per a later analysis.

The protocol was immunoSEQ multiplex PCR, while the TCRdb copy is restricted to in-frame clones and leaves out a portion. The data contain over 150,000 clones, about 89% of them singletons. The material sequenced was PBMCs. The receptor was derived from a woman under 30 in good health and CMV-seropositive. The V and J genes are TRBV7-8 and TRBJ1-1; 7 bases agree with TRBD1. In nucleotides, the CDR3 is TGTGCCAGCAGCTTAGGGACAGGTTTGGCTTTCTTT. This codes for CASSLGTGLAFF.